This entry is about one T cell receptor (beta chain). The record originates from a study of PD-L1 blockade in urothelial cancer. Study background: Atezolizumab, begun by patients in about 2014, was given at 1,200 mg intravenously every 3 weeks. After treatment start, blood was analyzed at 3 weeks (second dose) and at 6 weeks.

Time point reported: peripheral blood 6 weeks after treatment start. The cohort comprised individuals with locally advanced or metastatic urothelial carcinoma. The study collected 1 to 8 samples per patient, pretreatment and on-treatment. Clones were read by immunoSEQ multiplex PCR, and TCRdb kept only the in-frame ones, dropping some. The profile shows around 120,000 clones, roughly 91% of them singletons. V dropped 0 bases and J dropped 1; count of bases not matched to a gene: 4. This CDR3 is 17 amino acids long. CDR1 is MGHRA and CDR2 is YSYEKL in the germline V gene. This clonotype originated in a man aged 60 to 75 with urothelial cancer. The V gene is TRBV4-1, the J gene TRBJ2-2; 8 bases fit TRBD2. The sample here was PBMCs, taken around atezolizumab (anti-PD-L1) treatment. For the CDR3, the DNA is TGCGCCAGCAGCCAAGAACGTCTAGCGGGGAACACCGGGGAGCTGTTTTTT. Translated, it gives CASSQERLAGNTGELFF.